This T cell receptor (beta chain) was recorded in a study of CD8+ T cells in alopecia areata. Described treatment: oral pan-JAK inhibitor, 5-10 mg twice daily. RNA was extracted and reverse transcribed into cDNA as the sequencing template. The data were produced by immunoSEQ multiplex PCR, yet TCRdb's version contains in-frame clones alone and is incomplete. The table includes approximately 120,000 clones, approximately 60% detected once. Per germline, CDR1 SGHTA and CDR2 FQGNSA. V lost 0 bases to trimming and J lost 3 bases, with 9 bases between them. The CDR3 length is 15 residues. This clone was observed a few times.

This receptor was identified in a human donor with alopecia areata. This chain uses TRBV7-2 with TRBJ2-1; a weak D match, TRBD2 (6 bases). The sequences come from CD4+ T cells sorted from blood, collected at week 4, from a patient treated with tofacitinib. CDR3 DNA: TGTGCCAGCAGCTTAGCGGGACTCCTCTACAATGAGCAGTTCTTC. Protein: CASSLAGLLYNEQFF. Full variable domain (missing parts from reference TRBV7-2 and TRBJ2-1): GAGVSQSPSNKVTEKGKDVELRCDPISGHTALYWYRQSLGQGLEFLIYFQGNSAPDKSGLPSDRFSAERTGGSVSTLTIQRTQQEDSAVYLCASSLAGLLYNEQFFGPGTRLTVL.